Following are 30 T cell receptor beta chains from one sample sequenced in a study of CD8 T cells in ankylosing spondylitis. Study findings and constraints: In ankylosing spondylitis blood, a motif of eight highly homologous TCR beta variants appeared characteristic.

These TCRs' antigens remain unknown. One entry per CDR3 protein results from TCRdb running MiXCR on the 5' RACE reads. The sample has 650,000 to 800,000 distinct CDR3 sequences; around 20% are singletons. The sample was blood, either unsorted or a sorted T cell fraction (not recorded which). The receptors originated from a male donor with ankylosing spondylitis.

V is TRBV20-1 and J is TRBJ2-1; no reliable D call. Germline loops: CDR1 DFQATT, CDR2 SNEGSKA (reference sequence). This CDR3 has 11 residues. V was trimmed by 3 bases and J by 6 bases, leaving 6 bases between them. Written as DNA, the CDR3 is TGCAGTGCTAGGGGCGGCAATGAGCAGTTCTTC. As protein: CSARGGNEQFF.

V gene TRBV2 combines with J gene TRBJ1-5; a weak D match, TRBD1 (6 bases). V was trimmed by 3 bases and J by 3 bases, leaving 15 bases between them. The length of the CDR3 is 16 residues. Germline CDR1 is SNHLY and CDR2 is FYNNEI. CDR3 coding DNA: TGTGCCAGCAGTGATCGGGCAGGGGCATTCAATCAGCCCCAGCATTTT. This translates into CASSDRAGAFNQPQHF.

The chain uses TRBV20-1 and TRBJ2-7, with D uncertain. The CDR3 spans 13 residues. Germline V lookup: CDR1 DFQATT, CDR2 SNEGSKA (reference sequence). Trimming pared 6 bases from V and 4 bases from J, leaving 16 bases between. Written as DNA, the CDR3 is TGCAGTGCCAAAATCCCGGTGGGATACGAGCAGTACTTC. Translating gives CSAKIPVGYEQYF.

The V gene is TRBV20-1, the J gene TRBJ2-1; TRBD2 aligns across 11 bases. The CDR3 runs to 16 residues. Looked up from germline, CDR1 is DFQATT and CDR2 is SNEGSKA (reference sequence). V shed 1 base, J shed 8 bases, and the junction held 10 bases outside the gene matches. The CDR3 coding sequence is TGCAGTGCTAGAGGGGCAACTAGCGGGAGAATAGATGAGCAGTTCTTC. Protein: CSARGATSGRIDEQFF.

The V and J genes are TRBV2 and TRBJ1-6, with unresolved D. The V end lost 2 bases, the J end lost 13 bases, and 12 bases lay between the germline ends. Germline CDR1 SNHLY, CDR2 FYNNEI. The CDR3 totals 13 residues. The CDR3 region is CASSESRQSPLHF. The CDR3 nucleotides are TGTGCCAGCAGTGAAAGCCGCCAGTCTCCCCTCCACTTT.

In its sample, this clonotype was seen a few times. This chain's CDR3 is CASTPRGSYNEQFF. For the CDR3, the DNA is TGTGCCAGCACCCCCCGCGGCTCCTACAATGAGCAGTTCTTC. The chain carries TRBV6-1 and TRBJ2-1; D not certain. The CDR3 loop spans 14 amino acids. Per the germline V gene, CDR1 is MNHNS and CDR2 is SASEGT. V shed 7 bases and J shed 0 bases, with 10 bases lying between them.

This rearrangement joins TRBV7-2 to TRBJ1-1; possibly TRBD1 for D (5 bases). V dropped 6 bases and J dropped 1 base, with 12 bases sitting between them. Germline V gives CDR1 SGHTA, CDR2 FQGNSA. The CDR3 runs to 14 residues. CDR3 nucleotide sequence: TGTGCCAGCAGATCCGGGACTCAGAACACTGAAGCTTTCTTT. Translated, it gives CASRSGTQNTEAFF.

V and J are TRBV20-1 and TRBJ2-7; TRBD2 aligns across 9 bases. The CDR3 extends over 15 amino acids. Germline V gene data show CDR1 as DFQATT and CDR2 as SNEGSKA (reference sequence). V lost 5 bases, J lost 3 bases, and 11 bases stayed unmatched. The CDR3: CSAQAASGAGYEQYF. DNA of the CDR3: TGCAGTGCTCAGGCAGCTAGCGGGGCGGGCTACGAGCAGTACTTC.

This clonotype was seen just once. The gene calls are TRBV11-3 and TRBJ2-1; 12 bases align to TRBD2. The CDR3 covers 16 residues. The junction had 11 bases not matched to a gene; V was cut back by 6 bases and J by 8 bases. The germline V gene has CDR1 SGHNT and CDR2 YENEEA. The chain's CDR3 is CASRPPTSGGVYEQFF. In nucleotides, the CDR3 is TGTGCCAGCAGGCCCCCGACTAGCGGGGGAGTCTATGAGCAGTTCTTC.

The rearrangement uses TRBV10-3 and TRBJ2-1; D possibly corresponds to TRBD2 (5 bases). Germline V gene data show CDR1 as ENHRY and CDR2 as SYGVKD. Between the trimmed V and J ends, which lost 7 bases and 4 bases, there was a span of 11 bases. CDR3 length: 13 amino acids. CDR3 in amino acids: CAITEDGYNEQFF. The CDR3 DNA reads TGTGCCATCACGGAGGACGGATACAATGAGCAGTTCTTC.

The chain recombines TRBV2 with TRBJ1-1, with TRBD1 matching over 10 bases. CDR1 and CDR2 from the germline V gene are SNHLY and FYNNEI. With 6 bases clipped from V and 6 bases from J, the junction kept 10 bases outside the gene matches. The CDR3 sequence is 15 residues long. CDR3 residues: CASRAEGTGVAEAFF. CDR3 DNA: TGTGCCAGCAGGGCCGAGGGGACAGGGGTTGCTGAAGCTTTCTTT.

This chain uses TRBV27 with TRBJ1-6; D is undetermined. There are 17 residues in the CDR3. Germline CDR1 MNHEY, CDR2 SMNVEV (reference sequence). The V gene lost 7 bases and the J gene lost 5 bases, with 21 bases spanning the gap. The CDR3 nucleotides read TGTGCCAGCAAGAAAGATCGGGCCCCGCACAATAATTCACCCCTCCACTTT. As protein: CASKKDRAPHNNSPLHF.

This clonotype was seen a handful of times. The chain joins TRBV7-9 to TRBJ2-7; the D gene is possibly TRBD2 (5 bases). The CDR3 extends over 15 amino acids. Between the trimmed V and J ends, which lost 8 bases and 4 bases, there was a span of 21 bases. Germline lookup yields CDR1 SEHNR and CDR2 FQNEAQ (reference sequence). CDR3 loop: CASGGGETERYEQYF. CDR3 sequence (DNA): TGTGCCAGCGGTGGAGGAGAAACTGAGCGGTACGAGCAGTACTTC.

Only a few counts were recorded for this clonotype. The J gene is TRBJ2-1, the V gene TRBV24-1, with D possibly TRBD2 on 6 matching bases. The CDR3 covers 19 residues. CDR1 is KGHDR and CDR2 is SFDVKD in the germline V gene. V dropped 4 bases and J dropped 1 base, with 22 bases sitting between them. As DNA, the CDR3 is TGTGCCACCAGTGAATCCGGAGTCGGTCTAGCGCGGTCCTACAATGAGCAGTTCTTC. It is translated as CATSESGVGLARSYNEQFF.

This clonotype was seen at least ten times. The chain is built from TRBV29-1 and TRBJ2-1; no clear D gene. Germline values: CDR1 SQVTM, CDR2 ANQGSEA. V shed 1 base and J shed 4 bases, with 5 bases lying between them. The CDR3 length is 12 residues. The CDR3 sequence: CSVEALYNEQFF. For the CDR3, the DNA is TGCAGCGTTGAAGCCCTATACAATGAGCAGTTCTTC.

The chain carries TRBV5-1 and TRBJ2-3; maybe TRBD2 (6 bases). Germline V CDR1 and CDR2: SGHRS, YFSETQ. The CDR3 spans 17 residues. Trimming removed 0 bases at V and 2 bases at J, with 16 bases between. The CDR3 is CASSLVGGTHPTDTQYF. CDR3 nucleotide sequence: TGCGCCAGCAGCTTGGTAGGCGGGACTCACCCCACAGATACGCAGTATTTT.

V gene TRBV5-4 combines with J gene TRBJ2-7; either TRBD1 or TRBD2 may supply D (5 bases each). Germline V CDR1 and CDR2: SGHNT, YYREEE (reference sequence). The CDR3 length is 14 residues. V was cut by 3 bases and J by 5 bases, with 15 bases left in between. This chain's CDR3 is CASSYGFRDDEQYF. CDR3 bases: TGTGCCAGCAGCTATGGGTTCAGGGACGACGAGCAGTACTTC.

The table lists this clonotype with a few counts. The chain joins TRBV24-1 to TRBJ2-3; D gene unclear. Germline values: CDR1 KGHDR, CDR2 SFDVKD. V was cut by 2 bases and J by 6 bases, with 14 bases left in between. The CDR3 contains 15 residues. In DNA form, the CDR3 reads TGTGCCACCAGTGATTCGGACCCTCGTGTCGATACGCAGTATTTT. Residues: CATSDSDPRVDTQYF.

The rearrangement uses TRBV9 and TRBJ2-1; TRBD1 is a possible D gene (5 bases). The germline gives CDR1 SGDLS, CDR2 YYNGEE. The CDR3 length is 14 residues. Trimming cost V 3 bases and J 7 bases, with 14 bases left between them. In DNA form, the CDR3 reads TGTGCCAGCAGCGCCTGGGGCAGCCTGAATGAGCAGTTCTTC. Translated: CASSAWGSLNEQFF.

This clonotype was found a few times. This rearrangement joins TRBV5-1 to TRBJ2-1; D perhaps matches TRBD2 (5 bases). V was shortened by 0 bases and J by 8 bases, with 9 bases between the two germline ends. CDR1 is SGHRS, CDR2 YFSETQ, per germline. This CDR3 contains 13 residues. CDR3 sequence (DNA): TGCGCCAGCAGCTTGGCCTCCGGGGATGAGCAGTTCTTC. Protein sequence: CASSLASGDEQFF.

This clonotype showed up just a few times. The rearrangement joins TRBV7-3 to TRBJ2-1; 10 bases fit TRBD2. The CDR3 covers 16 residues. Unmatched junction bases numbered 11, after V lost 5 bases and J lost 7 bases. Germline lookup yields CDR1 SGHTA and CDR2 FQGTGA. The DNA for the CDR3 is TGTGCCAGCAGCCCTGGAAGGACTAGCGGTTTGAATGAGCAGTTCTTC. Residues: CASSPGRTSGLNEQFF.

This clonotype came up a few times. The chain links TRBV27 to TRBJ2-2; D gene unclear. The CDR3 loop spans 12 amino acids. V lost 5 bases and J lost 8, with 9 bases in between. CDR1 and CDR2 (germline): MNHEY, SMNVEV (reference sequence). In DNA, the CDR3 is TGTGCCAGCAGTCCTCGGCTTGGGGAGCTGTTTTTT. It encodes CASSPRLGELFF.

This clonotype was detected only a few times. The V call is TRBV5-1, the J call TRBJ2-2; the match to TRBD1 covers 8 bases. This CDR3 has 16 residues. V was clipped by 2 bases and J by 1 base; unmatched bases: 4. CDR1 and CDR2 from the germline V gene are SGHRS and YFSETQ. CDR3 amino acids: CASSFADRGNTGELFF. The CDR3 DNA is TGCGCCAGCAGCTTCGCAGACAGGGGGAACACCGGGGAGCTGTTTTTT.

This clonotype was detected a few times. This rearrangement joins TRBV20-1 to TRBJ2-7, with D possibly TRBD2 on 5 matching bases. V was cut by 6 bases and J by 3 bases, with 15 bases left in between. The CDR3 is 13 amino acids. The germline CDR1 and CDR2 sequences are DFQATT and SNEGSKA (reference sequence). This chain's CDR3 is CSAYRGSNYEQYF. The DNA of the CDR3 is TGCAGTGCCTACCGGGGTAGTAACTACGAGCAGTACTTC.

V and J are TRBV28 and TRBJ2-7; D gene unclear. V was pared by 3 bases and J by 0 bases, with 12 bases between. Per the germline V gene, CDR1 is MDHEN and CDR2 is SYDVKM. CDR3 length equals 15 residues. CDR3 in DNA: TGTGCCAGCAGTTTTCGTGGCGGCTCCTCCTACGAGCAGTACTTC. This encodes CASSFRGGSSYEQYF. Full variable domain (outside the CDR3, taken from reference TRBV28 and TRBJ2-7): DVKVTQSSRYLVKRTGEKVFLECVQDMDHENMFWYRQDPGLGLRLIYFSYDVKMKEKGDIPEGYSVSREKKERFSLILESASTNQTSMYLCASSFRGGSSYEQYFGPGTRLTVT.

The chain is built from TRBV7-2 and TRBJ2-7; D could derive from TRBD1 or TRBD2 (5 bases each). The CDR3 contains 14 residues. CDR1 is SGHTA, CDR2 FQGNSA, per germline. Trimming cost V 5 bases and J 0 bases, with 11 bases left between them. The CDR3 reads CASSIGARSYEQYF. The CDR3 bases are TGTGCCAGCAGCATCGGGGCCCGCTCCTACGAGCAGTACTTC.

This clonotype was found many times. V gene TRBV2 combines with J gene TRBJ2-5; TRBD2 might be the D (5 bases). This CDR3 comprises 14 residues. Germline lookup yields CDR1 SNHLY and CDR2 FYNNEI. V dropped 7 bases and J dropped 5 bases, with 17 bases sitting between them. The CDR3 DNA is TGTGCCAGCACCGAGGGAAGCCGGAGGGAGACCCAGTACTTC. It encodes CASTEGSRRETQYF.

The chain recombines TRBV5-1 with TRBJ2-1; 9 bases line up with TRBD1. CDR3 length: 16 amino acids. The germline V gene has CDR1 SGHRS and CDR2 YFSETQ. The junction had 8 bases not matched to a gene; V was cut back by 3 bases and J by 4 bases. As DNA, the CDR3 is TGCGCCAGCAGCTCGGCCGGGACAGGGAAATACAATGAGCAGTTCTTC. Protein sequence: CASSSAGTGKYNEQFF.

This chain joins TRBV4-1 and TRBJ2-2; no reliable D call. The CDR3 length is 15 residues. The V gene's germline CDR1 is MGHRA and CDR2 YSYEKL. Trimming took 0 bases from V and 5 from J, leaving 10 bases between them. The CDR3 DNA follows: TGCGCCAGCAGCCAAGATCCATGGGGAACCGGGGAGCTGTTTTTT. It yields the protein CASSQDPWGTGELFF.

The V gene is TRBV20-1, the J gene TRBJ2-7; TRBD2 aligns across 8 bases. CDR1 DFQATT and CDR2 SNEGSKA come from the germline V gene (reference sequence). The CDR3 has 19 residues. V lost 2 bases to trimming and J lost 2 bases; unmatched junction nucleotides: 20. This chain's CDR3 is CSARSTGLEEGVSPYEQYF. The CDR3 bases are TGCAGTGCTAGAAGTACGGGACTAGAGGAGGGTGTCAGCCCCTACGAGCAGTACTTC.